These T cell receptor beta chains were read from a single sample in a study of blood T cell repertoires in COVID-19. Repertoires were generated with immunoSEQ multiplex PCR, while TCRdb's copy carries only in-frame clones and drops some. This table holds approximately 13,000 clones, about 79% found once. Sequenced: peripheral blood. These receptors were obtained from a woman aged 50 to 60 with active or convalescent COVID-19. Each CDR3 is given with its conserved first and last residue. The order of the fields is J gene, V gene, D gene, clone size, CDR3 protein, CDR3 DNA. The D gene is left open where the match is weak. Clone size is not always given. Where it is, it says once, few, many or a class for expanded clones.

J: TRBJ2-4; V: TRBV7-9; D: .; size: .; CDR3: CASSPPGWDKRAKNIQYF; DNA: TGTGCCAGCAGCCCCCCAGGTTGGGACAAACGAGCCAAAAACATTCAGTACTTC
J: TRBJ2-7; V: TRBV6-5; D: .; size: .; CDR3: CASRDLGQYYEQYF; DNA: TGTGCCAGCAGGGATCTTGGACAGTACTACGAGCAGTACTTC
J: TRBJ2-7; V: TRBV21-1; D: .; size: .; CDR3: CASSEARPYEQYF; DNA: TGTGCCAGCAGTGAAGCGCGTCCCTACGAGCAGTACTTC
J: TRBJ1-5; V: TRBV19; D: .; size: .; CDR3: CASSIDRDRSFDPQHF; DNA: TGTGCCAGTAGTATAGATCGCGACAGGTCCTTCGATCCCCAGCATTTT
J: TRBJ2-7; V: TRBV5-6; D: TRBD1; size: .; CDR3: CASSLPTGGPGEQYF; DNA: TGTGCCAGCAGCCTCCCAACAGGGGGCCCAGGAGAGCAGTACTTC
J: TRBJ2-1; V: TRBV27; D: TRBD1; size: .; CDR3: CASSFRQGAFRPYNEQFF; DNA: TGTGCCAGCAGTTTCAGACAGGGGGCCTTCCGACCCTACAATGAGCAGTTCTTC
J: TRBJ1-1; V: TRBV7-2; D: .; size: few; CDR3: CASSFQGGEQAFF; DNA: TGTGCCAGCAGCTTTCAAGGAGGTGAACAAGCTTTCTTT
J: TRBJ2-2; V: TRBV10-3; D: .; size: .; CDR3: CAISVGATRLRKQNTGELFF; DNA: TGTGCCATCAGTGTGGGGGCTACAAGGCTCCGGAAACAGAACACCGGGGAGCTGTTTTTT
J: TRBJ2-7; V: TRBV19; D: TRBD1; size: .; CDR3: CASSTLGQGQYEQYF; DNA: TGTGCCAGTAGCACCCTGGGACAGGGGCAATACGAGCAGTACTTC
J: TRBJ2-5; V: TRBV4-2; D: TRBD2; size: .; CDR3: CASSQDWAGEQETQYF; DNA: TGTGCCAGCAGCCAAGATTGGGCGGGGGAGCAAGAGACCCAGTACTTC
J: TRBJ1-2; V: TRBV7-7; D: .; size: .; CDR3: CASRPQGLEGYTF; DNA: TGTGCTAGCAGGCCACAGGGTTTAGAAGGCTACACCTTC
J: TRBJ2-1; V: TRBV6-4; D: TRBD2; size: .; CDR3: CASSELAGGYNEQFF; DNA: TGTGCCAGCAGTGAACTAGCGGGGGGTTACAATGAGCAGTTCTTC
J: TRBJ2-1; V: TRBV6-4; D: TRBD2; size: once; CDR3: CASSDGTSGIPNEQFF; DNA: TGTGCCAGCAGTGACGGGACTAGCGGGATTCCAAATGAGCAGTTCTTC
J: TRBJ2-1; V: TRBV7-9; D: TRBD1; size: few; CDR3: CASSAPTDRARNEQFF; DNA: TGTGCCAGCAGCGCGCCTACTGACAGGGCCCGCAATGAGCAGTTCTTC
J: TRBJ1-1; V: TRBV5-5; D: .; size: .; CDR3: CASSTQGNTEAFF; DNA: TGTGCCAGCAGCACCCAGGGGAACACTGAAGCTTTCTTT
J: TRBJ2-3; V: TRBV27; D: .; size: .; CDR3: CASSSAWDTQYF; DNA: TGTGCCAGCAGTTCCGCGTGGGATACGCAGTATTTT
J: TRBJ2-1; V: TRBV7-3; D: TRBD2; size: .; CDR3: CASSSNGELAGFNEQFF; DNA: TGTGCCAGCAGCTCCAATGGGGAACTAGCGGGGTTCAATGAGCAGTTCTTC
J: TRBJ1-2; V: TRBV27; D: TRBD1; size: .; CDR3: CASRGTGGGYGYTF; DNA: TGTGCCAGCAGAGGGACAGGGGGCGGCTATGGCTACACCTTC
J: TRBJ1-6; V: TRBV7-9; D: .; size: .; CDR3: CASSLAQADNSPLHF; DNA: TGTGCCAGCAGCTTAGCGCAGGCAGATAATTCACCCCTCCACTTT
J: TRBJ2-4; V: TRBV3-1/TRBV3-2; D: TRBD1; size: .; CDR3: CATGDRAKAKNIQYF; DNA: TGTGCCACCGGGGACAGGGCTAAAGCCAAAAACATTCAGTACTTC
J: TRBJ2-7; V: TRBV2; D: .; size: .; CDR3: CASSERGRTYEQYF; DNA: TGTGCCAGCAGTGAACGAGGCAGAACCTACGAGCAGTACTTC
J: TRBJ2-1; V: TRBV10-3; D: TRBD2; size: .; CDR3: CAISESRGGNEQFF; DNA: TGTGCCATCAGTGAGTCCCGGGGGGGGAATGAGCAGTTCTTC
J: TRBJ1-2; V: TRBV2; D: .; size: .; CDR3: CASRTPYGYTF; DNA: TGTGCCAGCAGAACTCCCTATGGCTACACCTTC
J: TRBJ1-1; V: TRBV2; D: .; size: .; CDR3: CASSVTARIF; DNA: TGTGCCAGCAGTGTAACAGCCCGGATTTTT
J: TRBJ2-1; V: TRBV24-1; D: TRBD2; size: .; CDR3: CATRRLAGLNEQFF; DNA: TGTGCCACCAGAAGACTAGCGGGACTCAATGAGCAGTTCTTC
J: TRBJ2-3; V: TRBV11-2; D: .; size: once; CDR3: CASSLGGGEDTDTQYF; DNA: TGTGCCAGCAGCTTAGGGGGCGGGGAAGACACAGATACGCAGTATTTT
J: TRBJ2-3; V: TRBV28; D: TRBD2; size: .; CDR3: CASSSGGLAGDSGTQYF; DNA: TGTGCCAGCAGTTCGGGCGGACTAGCGGGGGACTCAGGTACGCAGTATTTT
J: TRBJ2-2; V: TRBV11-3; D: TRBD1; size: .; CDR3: CASSPTTGYTGELFF; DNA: TGTGCCAGCAGCCCAACGACAGGGTACACCGGGGAGCTGTTTTTT
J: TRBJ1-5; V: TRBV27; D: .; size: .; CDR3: CASSWGHPYSNQPQHF; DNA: TGTGCCAGCAGTTGGGGACACCCGTATAGCAATCAGCCCCAGCATTTT
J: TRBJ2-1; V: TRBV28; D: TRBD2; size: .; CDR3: CASSSPSGGPSYNEQFF; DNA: TGTGCCAGCAGTTCCCCTAGCGGGGGCCCCTCCTACAATGAGCAGTTCTTC
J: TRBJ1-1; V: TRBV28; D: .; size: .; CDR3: CASSLAETEAFF; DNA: TGTGCCAGCAGTTTAGCGGAGACTGAAGCTTTCTTT
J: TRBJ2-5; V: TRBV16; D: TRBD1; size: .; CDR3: CASSPGQQETQYF; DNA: TGTGCCAGCAGTCCGGGACAGCAAGAGACCCAGTACTTC
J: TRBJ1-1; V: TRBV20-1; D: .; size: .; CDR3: CSATGFPEAFF; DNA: TGCAGTGCTACAGGGTTTCCTGAAGCTTTCTTT
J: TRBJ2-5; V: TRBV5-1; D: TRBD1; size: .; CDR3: CASSLDRGRQETQYF; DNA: TGCGCCAGCAGCTTGGACAGGGGGAGGCAAGAGACCCAGTACTTC
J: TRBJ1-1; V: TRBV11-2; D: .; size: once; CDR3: CASSRVGVGATEAFF; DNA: TGTGCCAGCAGCCGGGTCGGCGTGGGGGCCACTGAAGCTTTCTTT
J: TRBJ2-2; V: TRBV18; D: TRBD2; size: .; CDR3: CASSSARSLAVNTGELFF; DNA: TGTGCCAGCTCATCGGCTAGATCACTAGCGGTAAACACCGGGGAGCTGTTTTTT
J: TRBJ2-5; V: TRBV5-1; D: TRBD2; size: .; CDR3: CASSLGLAGGRETQYF; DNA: TGCGCCAGCAGCTTGGGACTAGCGGGGGGTCGAGAGACCCAGTACTTC
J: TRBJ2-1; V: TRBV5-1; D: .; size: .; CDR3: CASSLESFRDNEQFF; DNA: TGCGCCAGCAGCTTGGAGAGTTTTCGAGACAATGAGCAGTTCTTC
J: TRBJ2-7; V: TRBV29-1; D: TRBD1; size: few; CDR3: CSVYLGQGAHEQYF; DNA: TGCAGCGTCTACCTCGGACAGGGGGCCCACGAGCAGTACTTC
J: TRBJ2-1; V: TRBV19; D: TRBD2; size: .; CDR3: CASSRTSGAYNEQFF; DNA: TGTGCCAGTAGTAGGACTAGCGGGGCCTACAATGAGCAGTTCTTC
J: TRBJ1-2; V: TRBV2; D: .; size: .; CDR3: CASIPPWGGGYTF; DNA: TGTGCCAGCATCCCCCCGTGGGGCGGAGGCTACACCTTC
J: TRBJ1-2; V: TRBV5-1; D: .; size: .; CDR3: CASSPGGEGRFHGYTF; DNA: TGCGCCAGCAGCCCCGGGGGTGAGGGTCGCTTCCATGGCTACACCTTC
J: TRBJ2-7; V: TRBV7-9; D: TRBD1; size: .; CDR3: CASSQDRGYEQYF; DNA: TGTGCCAGCAGCCAAGACAGGGGGTACGAGCAGTACTTC
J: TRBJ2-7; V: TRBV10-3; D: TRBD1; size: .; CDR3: CAISEFRQGTYEQYF; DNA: TGTGCCATCAGTGAGTTCCGACAGGGTACCTACGAGCAGTACTTC
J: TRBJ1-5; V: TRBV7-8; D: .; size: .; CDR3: CASSLAPRGGNQPQHF; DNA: TGTGCCAGCAGCTTAGCCCCTCGGGGGGGCAATCAGCCCCAGCATTTT
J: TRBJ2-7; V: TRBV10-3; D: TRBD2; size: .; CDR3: CAITGELAEDYEQYF; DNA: TGTGCCATCACGGGGGAACTAGCGGAAGACTACGAGCAGTACTTC
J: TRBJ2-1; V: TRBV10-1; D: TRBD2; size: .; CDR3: CASSESSGSSYNEQFF; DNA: TGCGCCAGCAGTGAGTCGAGCGGGAGCTCCTACAATGAGCAGTTCTTC
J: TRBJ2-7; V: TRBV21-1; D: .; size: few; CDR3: CATPEDINYEQYF; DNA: TGTGCCACCCCAGAGGACATTAACTACGAGCAGTACTTC
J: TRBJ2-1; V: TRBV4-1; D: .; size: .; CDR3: CASSHHLGSSYNEQFF; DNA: TGCGCCAGCAGCCACCATCTCGGGAGCTCCTACAATGAGCAGTTCTTC
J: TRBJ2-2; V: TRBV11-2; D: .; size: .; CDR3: CASSLSPGGKNTGELFF; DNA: TGTGCCAGCAGCCTTAGCCCAGGAGGGAAGAACACCGGGGAGCTGTTTTTT
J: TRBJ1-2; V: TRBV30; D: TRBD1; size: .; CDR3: CAWSGVGAGGAYYGYTF; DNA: TGTGCCTGGAGTGGGGTCGGGGCAGGGGGCGCGTACTATGGCTACACCTTC
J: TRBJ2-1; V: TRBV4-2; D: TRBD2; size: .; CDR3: CASSQDLAGINNEQFF; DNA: TGTGCCAGCAGCCAAGATCTAGCGGGGATAAACAATGAGCAGTTCTTC
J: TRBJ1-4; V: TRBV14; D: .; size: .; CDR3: CASRLGGVLNEKLFF; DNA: TGTGCCAGCAGACTAGGAGGGGTTCTTAATGAAAAACTGTTTTTT